The 11 T cell receptor beta chains below come from one sample, sequenced in a study of blood T cell repertoires in COVID-19. Clones were sequenced by immunoSEQ multiplex PCR, and TCRdb holds only the in-frame ones, with some missing. The table includes 130,000 to 150,000 clones, roughly 84% detected once. Sequencing input: PBMCs or T cells enriched from blood (not recorded which). The receptors stem from a man aged 35-49 years with acute COVID-19.

This chain's CDR3 is CASSAGQWNTEAFF. The DNA for the CDR3 is TGTGCCAGCAGCGCGGGACAGTGGAACACTGAAGCTTTCTTT. The V call is TRBV5-6, the J call TRBJ1-1; 7 bases line up with TRBD1. CDR1 SGHDT and CDR2 YYEEEE come from the germline V gene. The J segment lost 1 base and the V segment lost 4 bases, leaving 4 bases of the junction unmatched. There are 14 residues in the CDR3.

The chain employs TRBV7-9 and TRBJ2-7, with 9 bases fitting TRBD2. Trimming at V came to 5 bases and at J to 6 bases, leaving 11 bases not matched to a gene. The CDR3 consists of 15 residues. Germline V CDR1 and CDR2: SEHNR, FQNEAQ (reference sequence). CDR3 nucleotides: TGTGCCAGCAGCCCTTTTGCGGGAGGGCCTAGCGAGCAGTACTTC. Its protein is CASSPFAGGPSEQYF.

The gene calls are TRBV4-3 and TRBJ2-3; D remains ambiguous. Germline V lookup: CDR1 LGHNA, CDR2 YSLEER. The CDR3 contains 16 residues. The V end was cut by 2 bases, the J end by 0 bases, with 12 bases between. The CDR3 DNA follows: TGCGCCAGCAGCCAAATCCCCAAACGGAGCACAGATACGCAGTATTTT. This sequence encodes CASSQIPKRSTDTQYF.

The J gene is TRBJ2-1, the V gene TRBV3-1 (or the pseudogene TRBV3-2), with TRBD2 identical over 11 bases. The germline gives CDR1 LGHDT, CDR2 YNNKEL (reference sequence). Trimming took 4 bases from V and 4 from J; bases not matched to a gene: 9. There are 17 residues in the CDR3. The CDR3, as DNA: TGTGCCAGCAGCCGCCAACTAGCGGGAGCTTCGTACAATGAGCAGTTCTTC. It yields the protein CASSRQLAGASYNEQFF.

V is TRBV5-1 and J is TRBJ1-4, with TRBD1 identical over 8 bases. CDR3 length: 14 residues. Germline loops: CDR1 SGHRS, CDR2 YFSETQ. Trimming at V came to 0 bases and at J to 7 bases, leaving 2 bases not matched to a gene. The DNA of the CDR3 is TGCGCCAGCAGCTTGGGACAGGGGCGTGAAAAACTGTTTTTT. It encodes CASSLGQGREKLFF.

The gene calls are TRBV30 and TRBJ1-2; 8 bases map to TRBD1. Germline CDR1 GTSNPN, CDR2 SVGIG (reference sequence). The CDR3 covers 13 residues. The V gene end was trimmed by 2 bases and the J gene end by 7 bases; junction bases not matched to a gene: 6. CDR3 nucleotide sequence: TGTGCCTGGAGTTCCCAGGGGGCGAGTGGCTACACCTTC. It is translated as CAWSSQGASGYTF.

The genes are TRBV6-5 and TRBJ1-1, with D unresolved. Trimming pared 5 bases from V and 0 bases from J, leaving 10 bases between. The CDR3 is 14 residues long. Germline-derived CDR1 and CDR2 are MNHEY and SVGAGI. Written as DNA, the CDR3 is TGTGCCAGCAGTCAGGCCTTCATGAACACTGAAGCTTTCTTT. It yields the protein CASSQAFMNTEAFF.

V gene TRBV10-3 combines with J gene TRBJ2-1; TRBD1 aligns across 9 bases. The CDR3 has 12 amino acids. The V segment lost 10 bases and the J segment 8 bases; nucleotides outside the gene matches: 6. Germline loops: CDR1 ENHRY, CDR2 SYGVKD. CDR3 region: CATGQGYDEQFF. CDR3 coding DNA: TGTGCCACCGGACAGGGGTACGATGAGCAGTTCTTC.

The rearrangement joins TRBV9 to TRBJ2-2, with TRBD2 identical over 8 bases. After removal of 4 bases from V and 7 bases from J, the junction contained 6 bases not matched to a gene. Per the germline V gene, CDR1 is SGDLS and CDR2 is YYNGEE. CDR3 size: 14 residues. CDR3 amino acids: CASSPGLADGELFF. DNA for the CDR3: TGTGCCAGCAGCCCCGGACTAGCAGACGGGGAGCTGTTTTTT.

This clone came up once. The chain links TRBV30 to TRBJ2-5; no clear D. The germline V gene encodes CDR1 GTSNPN and CDR2 SVGIG (reference sequence). The CDR3 is made up of 13 amino acids. Trimming removed 2 bases at V and 3 bases at J, with 10 bases between. The CDR3 DNA is TGTGCCTGGAGTTTTAATCGTGAAGAGACCCAGTACTTC. As protein: CAWSFNREETQYF. The full variable domain, with the rest looked up from reference TRBV30 and TRBJ2-5, is SQTIHQWPATLVQPVGSPLSLECTVEGTSNPNLYWYRQAAGRGLQLLFYSVGIGQISSEVPQNLSASRPQDRQFILSSKKLLLSDSGFYLCAWSFNREETQYFGPGTRLLVL.

Only a few counts were recorded for this clone. The J gene is TRBJ2-7, the V gene TRBV15, with 10 bases matching TRBD1. The CDR3 length is 16 residues. Germline trimming cut 3 bases from V and 2 bases from J; bases unmatched to any gene: 7. The germline V gene encodes CDR1 LNHNV and CDR2 YYDKDF (reference sequence). This CDR3 is CATSSGRTGGPYEQYF. The CDR3, as DNA: TGTGCCACCAGCAGTGGGCGGACAGGGGGGCCCTACGAGCAGTACTTC.